Described below is a single T cell receptor (beta chain) sequence and its context. The antigen remains undetermined. This sample stems from a study of PD-1 blockade in classical Hodgkin lymphoma. Time point in this sample: newly diagnosed, previously untreated cHL patient sample. Researchers used newly diagnosed, untreated classical Hodgkin lymphoma PBMCs for comparison. Measured with immunoSEQ multiplex PCR; TCRdb has only the in-frame clones, and not every one. The sample yields about 17,000 clones, over 75% seen once. The CDR3 covers 14 residues. CDR1 and CDR2 from the germline V gene are MNHEY and SMNVEV (reference sequence). The V gene lost 4 bases and the J gene lost 3 bases, with 13 bases spanning the gap. Whole-study results and caveats: No one has yet defined what causes the repertoire differences, which may be disease activity or prior therapy. Reported findings placed baseline TCR diversity lower in newly diagnosed patients (compared with healthy donors).

The chain couples TRBV27 to TRBJ2-7; TRBD1 is a possible D gene (6 bases). This receptor was obtained from a human donor with classical Hodgkin lymphoma. The sequencing input was peripheral blood mononuclear cells (PBMCs). The CDR3 bases are TGTGCCAGCAGTTACCGGGACACAGACTACGAGCAGTACTTC. This encodes CASSYRDTDYEQYF.